The 31 T cell receptor beta chains reported below all come from one sample, sequenced in a study of OX40 agonist ivuxolimab in advanced cancers. The repertoire was sequenced with immunoSEQ multiplex PCR; TCRdb's copy has only in-frame clones and lacks some. In the table there are around 35,000 clones, around 85% of which are singletons. This sample comprised CD4+ or CD8+ T cells sorted from blood, obtained in a trial of the OX40 agonist ivuxolimab. These receptors all stem from an adult with an advanced solid tumor such as melanoma, head and neck, liver or kidney cancer.

This chain links TRBV6-6 with TRBJ2-1; D is possibly TRBD2 (5 bases). Trimming took 4 bases from V and 0 from J, leaving 10 bases between them. Germline V gives CDR1 MNHNY, CDR2 SVGAGI (reference sequence). This CDR3 region has 15 residues. CDR3 coding DNA: TGTGCCAGCAGTTCCAGCGGAAGCTCCTACAATGAGCAGTTCTTC. Its translation: CASSSSGSSYNEQFF.

The rearrangement uses TRBV21-1 and TRBJ1-3; the DNA was not compared with TRBD1, the D call given in the table. TRBV21-1 is flagged as a pseudogene. CDR3 length: 15 residues. As DNA, the CDR3 is TGTGCCAGCACCCTCGAGGGACAGGGAGTAAACACCATATATTTT. This encodes CASTLEGQGVNTIYF.

V and J are TRBV4-2 and TRBJ2-7; D gene unclear. V lost 1 base and J lost 5, with 15 bases in between. Germline-derived CDR1 and CDR2 are LGHNA and YNFKEQ. The CDR3 contains 15 residues. The CDR3 DNA reads as TGTGCCAGCAGCCAAGTCGGGTCGACTCGAGACGAGCAGTACTTC. It encodes CASSQVGSTRDEQYF.

J is TRBJ2-7 and V is TRBV5-1, with TRBD2 identical over 9 bases. Germline values: CDR1 SGHRS, CDR2 YFSETQ. The CDR3 totals 14 residues. The V and J ends lost 6 bases and 5 bases, in that order; junction bases with no gene match: 9. The DNA for the CDR3 is TGCGCCAGCACACCGGGACTAGCTATCGACGAGCAGTACTTC. This codes for CASTPGLAIDEQYF.

The chain couples TRBV12-5 to TRBJ2-1, with 11 bases aligning to TRBD2. CDR3 length: 16 amino acids. CDR1 is LGHNT and CDR2 is FRNRAP in the germline V gene. The V and J ends lost 0 bases and 8 bases, in that order; junction bases with no gene match: 6. The CDR3 is CASGLVGLAGADEQFF. The DNA of the CDR3 is TGTGCTAGTGGTTTGGTAGGACTAGCGGGCGCAGATGAGCAGTTCTTC.

The chain couples TRBV5-1 to TRBJ2-5, with 9 bases fitting TRBD2. Germline trimming cut 0 bases from V and 9 bases from J; bases unmatched to any gene: 12. The CDR3 has 16 residues. CDR1 SGHRS and CDR2 YFSETQ come from the germline V gene. In DNA, the CDR3 is TGCGCCAGCAGCTTGGCAGGTAGCGGGGGCGACGACGCCCAGTACTTC. It encodes CASSLAGSGGDDAQYF.

The chain has TRBV19 and TRBJ2-4; 7 bases match TRBD2. Germline trimming cut 5 bases from V and 6 bases from J; bases unmatched to any gene: 16. CDR3 length: 17 residues. Germline CDR1 is LNHDA and CDR2 is SQIVND (reference sequence). DNA for the CDR3: TGTGCCAGTAGTCCCGGGACGGGGGAGGGTATTGGAAACATTCAGTACTTC. This sequence encodes CASSPGTGEGIGNIQYF.

The chain has TRBV11-1 and TRBJ2-1; D is undetermined. The V gene's germline CDR1 is SGHAT and CDR2 FQDESV (reference sequence). The V end was cut by 2 bases, the J end by 3 bases, with 5 bases between. The CDR3 contains 13 residues. The CDR3 spells CASSLNVYNEQFF. The CDR3 DNA reads TGTGCCAGCAGCTTAAATGTCTACAATGAGCAGTTCTTC. Together with reference TRBV11-1 and TRBJ2-1, the CDR3 gives the full variable domain: EAEVAQSPRYKITEKSQAVAFWCDPISGHATLYWYRQILGQGPELLVQFQDESVVDDSQLPKDRFSAERLKGVDSTLKIQPAELGDSAMYLCASSLNVYNEQFFGPGTRLTVL.

The rearrangement links TRBV7-8 to TRBJ2-2; D uncertain. The V end lost 1 base, the J end lost 3 bases, and 6 bases lay between the germline ends. Germline CDR1 reads SGHVS; CDR2 reads FQNEAQ. The CDR3 is made up of 14 amino acids. CDR3 nucleotide sequence: TGTGCCAGCAGCTTAGGGTGGGACACCGGGGAGCTGTTTTTT. Translated, it gives CASSLGWDTGELFF.

The chain combines TRBV9 with TRBJ2-3; 9 positions match TRBD1. V lost 3 bases and J lost 5; bases outside the gene matches: 7. There are 15 residues in the CDR3. Germline assignment: CDR1 SGDLS and CDR2 YYNGEE. For the CDR3, the DNA is TGTGCCAGCAGCGGCAACAGGGGGCCGGGAGATACGCAGTATTTT. Translation: CASSGNRGPGDTQYF.

The gene calls are TRBV27 and TRBJ2-3, with D tentatively TRBD1 (6 bases). There are 15 residues in the CDR3. CDR1 is MNHEY and CDR2 is SMNVEV in the germline V gene (reference sequence). Trimming cost V 3 bases and J 3 bases, with 13 bases left between them. The CDR3 protein is CASSLGRQGTDTQYF. The CDR3 nucleotides read TGTGCCAGCAGTTTGGGAAGGCAGGGGACAGATACGCAGTATTTT.

This clone was picked up one time. The chain links TRBV29-1 to TRBJ2-5; TRBD2 matches 8 bases. The CDR3 is 13 amino acids. V was clipped by 6 bases and J by 4 bases; unmatched bases: 7. The germline gives CDR1 SQVTM, CDR2 ANQGSEA. The CDR3 reads CSVPRGGGETQYF. The CDR3 DNA reads as TGCAGCGTCCCTCGGGGGGGTGGAGAGACCCAGTACTTC. The full variable domain, its missing parts supplied by reference TRBV29-1 and TRBJ2-5, is SAVISQKPSRDICQRGTSLTIQCQVDSQVTMMFWYRQQPGQSLTLIATANQGSEATYESGFVIDKFPISRPNLTFSTLTVSNMSPEDSSIYLCSVPRGGGETQYFGPGTRLLVL.

This clone was observed a single time. The chain carries TRBV6-1 and TRBJ1-1; perhaps TRBD1 as D (6 bases). Germline CDR1 and CDR2: MNHNS and SASEGT. The CDR3 runs 15 residues. The V end was cut by 2 bases, the J end by 7 bases, with 17 bases between. The CDR3 reads CASSELQGTFGEAFF. In nucleotides, the CDR3 is TGTGCCAGCAGTGAACTACAGGGCACCTTTGGTGAAGCTTTCTTT.

This clone appeared many times. The chain has TRBV14 and TRBJ2-5, with D perhaps assigned TRBD1 or TRBD2 (5 bases each). There are 14 residues in the CDR3. V was clipped by 4 bases and J by 5 bases, with 14 bases between them. Germline V lookup: CDR1 SGHDN, CDR2 FVKESK. CDR3 loop: CASSRPGLYETQYF. The CDR3 DNA is TGTGCCAGCAGCCGCCCGGGGCTCTATGAGACCCAGTACTTC. Full variable domain (outside the CDR3, taken from reference TRBV14 and TRBJ2-5): EAGVTQFPSHSVIEKGQTVTLRCDPISGHDNLYWYRRVMGKEIKFLLHFVKESKQDESGMPNNRFLAERTGGTYSTLKVQPAELEDSGVYFCASSRPGLYETQYFGPGTRLLVL.

The chain couples TRBV13 to TRBJ1-4, with D tentatively TRBD1 (5 bases). This CDR3 region has 13 residues. Germline loops: CDR1 PRHDT, CDR2 FYEKMQ (reference sequence). Trimming left V 5 bases short and J 8 bases short, with 12 bases between. The CDR3 DNA reads as TGTGCCAGCAGCCCGGGGACGAAGGAAAAACTGTTTTTT. Residues: CASSPGTKEKLFF.

The chain joins TRBV5-1 to TRBJ1-5; 9 bases fit TRBD1. The length of the CDR3 is 14 residues. CDR1 is SGHRS and CDR2 is YFSETQ in the germline V gene. Trimming took 4 bases from V and 4 from J; bases not matched to a gene: 3. CDR3 nucleotides: TGCGCCAGCAGCATCGGACAGGGGAATCAGCCCCAGCATTTT. This sequence encodes CASSIGQGNQPQHF.

In regard to this clone: The sample has other DNA sequences that encode this CDR3 too. The chain is built from TRBV5-4 and TRBJ1-2, with 9 positions matching TRBD1. The CDR3 runs to 17 residues. The ends lost 0 bases at V and 4 bases at J; junction bases unmatched: 10. CDR1 SGHNT and CDR2 YYREEE come from the germline V gene (reference sequence). The CDR3 nucleotides are TGTGCCAGCAGCTTGGAGGGACAGGGCATGAATAGCTATGGCTACACCTTC. Protein product: CASSLEGQGMNSYGYTF.

The V call is TRBV27, the J call TRBJ1-1; possibly TRBD1 for D (5 bases). Trimming cost V 0 bases and J 2 bases, with 10 bases left between them. Looked up from germline, CDR1 is MNHEY and CDR2 is SMNVEV (reference sequence). The CDR3 extends over 15 amino acids. The CDR3 DNA reads as TGTGCCAGCAGTTTATCTCGAGGGGTCAACACTGAAGCTTTCTTT. As protein: CASSLSRGVNTEAFF.

The chain combines TRBV7-3 with TRBJ2-1; 9 bases agree with TRBD2. Germline V gives CDR1 SGHTA, CDR2 FQGTGA. V lost 1 base, J lost 9 bases, and 13 bases stayed unmatched. The CDR3 contains 17 residues. Here the CDR3 DNA reads TGTGCCAGCAGCTTAAGCCCCTCTAGCGGGGCCCTGGGTGAGCAGTTCTTC. Amino acid sequence: CASSLSPSSGALGEQFF.

This chain connects TRBV7-8 to TRBJ2-1, with 11 bases lining up with TRBD2. Germline loops: CDR1 SGHVS, CDR2 FQNEAQ. The CDR3 runs to 17 residues. The junction had 7 bases not matched to a gene; V was cut back by 3 bases and J by 3 bases. CDR3 region: CASSLSKGTSGYNEQFF. The CDR3 coding sequence is TGTGCCAGCAGCTTGTCGAAGGGGACTAGCGGCTACAATGAGCAGTTCTTC.

This clone occurred once. This chain uses TRBV4-1 with TRBJ2-1; D tentatively fits TRBD1 or TRBD2 (5 bases each). The germline V and J ends were trimmed by 0 bases and 9 bases, with 12 bases remaining between them. Germline assignment: CDR1 MGHRA and CDR2 YSYEKL. The CDR3 covers 14 residues. The CDR3 here is CASSQEGSGGEQFF. The CDR3 nucleotides are TGCGCCAGCAGCCAAGAGGGTTCTGGGGGTGAGCAGTTCTTC.

V and J are TRBV27 and TRBJ1-4; D possibly corresponds to TRBD1 (5 bases). This CDR3 comprises 12 residues. Looked up from germline, CDR1 is MNHEY and CDR2 is SMNVEV (reference sequence). V lost 6 bases, J lost 10 bases, and 12 bases lay in between. CDR3 residues: CASSPGIGKLFF. The CDR3 DNA reads as TGTGCCAGCAGCCCAGGGATAGGAAAACTGTTTTTT.

This sequence joins TRBV4-1 and TRBJ2-7; no firm D call. V lost 5 bases to trimming and J lost 2 bases, with 10 bases between them. Germline V CDR1 and CDR2: MGHRA, YSYEKL. The CDR3 sequence is 13 residues long. The CDR3 region is CASSTDEPYEQYF. In nucleotides, the CDR3 is TGCGCCAGCAGCACGGACGAACCCTACGAGCAGTACTTC.

V and J are TRBV2 and TRBJ2-7, with D possibly called TRBD1 or TRBD2 (5 bases each). Per the germline V gene, CDR1 is SNHLY and CDR2 is FYNNEI. The germline V and J ends were trimmed by 1 base and 3 bases, with 19 bases remaining between them. The CDR3 runs 17 residues. The CDR3 here is CASSEGRGPSPHYEQYF. The CDR3, as DNA: TGTGCCAGCAGTGAAGGACGGGGACCATCCCCTCACTACGAGCAGTACTTC.

V and J are TRBV19 and TRBJ1-4; tentative D call: TRBD1 (5 bases). V lost 5 bases to trimming and J lost 10 bases, with 17 bases between them. The CDR3 is 14 residues long. Germline CDR1 reads LNHDA; CDR2 reads SQIVND (reference sequence). The CDR3 DNA follows: TGTGCCAGTAGTTTGGACACGACCAACGGAAAACTGTTTTTT. Translated: CASSLDTTNGKLFF.

V usage is TRBV14 and J usage is TRBJ2-7, with D uncertain. CDR1 is SGHDN and CDR2 is FVKESK in the germline V gene. Trimming took off 1 base at V and 0 bases at J, with 7 bases between the two ends. The CDR3 extends over 14 amino acids. CDR3 coding DNA: TGTGCCAGCAGCCAAGCCAGTAACTCCTACGAGCAGTACTTC. Translating gives CASSQASNSYEQYF.

This clone appeared a few times. This chain links TRBV6-5 with TRBJ2-3; TRBD2 aligns across 12 bases. From germline, CDR1 is MNHEY and CDR2 SVGAGI. The CDR3 sequence is 15 residues long. Trimming cost V 4 bases and J 5 bases; bases outside gene matches: 4. Here the CDR3 DNA reads TGTGCCAGCAGTTCTAGCGGGGGGGCCGGAGATACGCAGTATTTT. This encodes CASSSSGGAGDTQYF.

The chain couples TRBV7-8 to TRBJ2-7, with D possibly being TRBD2 (5 bases). V was clipped by 4 bases and J by 7 bases, with 14 bases between them. The CDR3 is made up of 13 amino acids. CDR1 is SGHVS, CDR2 FQNEAQ, per germline. CDR3 protein: CASSSFAGLEQYF. The CDR3 DNA follows: TGTGCCAGCAGCTCCTTCGCGGGCCTGGAGCAGTACTTC.

DNA for the CDR3: TGTGCCAGCAGCTCCCCAACAGGGGGCCAGGACACTGAAGCTTTCTTT. Encoded protein: CASSSPTGGQDTEAFF. The V and J genes are TRBV7-6 and TRBJ1-1, with 9 bases that match TRBD1. Germline-derived CDR1 and CDR2 are SGHVS and FNYEAQ. The trim removed 4 bases at V and 3 bases at J, leaving 9 bases unmatched. The CDR3 spans 16 residues.

This sequence joins TRBV19 and TRBJ1-3, with D possibly TRBD1 on 5 matching bases. Germline V gives CDR1 LNHDA, CDR2 SQIVND (reference sequence). V lost 5 bases, J lost 2 bases, and 13 bases lay in between. The CDR3 is 15 amino acids. The CDR3 DNA follows: TGTGCCAGTAGTCACCTTCGGGGCACTGGAAACACCATATATTTT. It codes for CASSHLRGTGNTIYF.

The chain combines TRBV5-4 with TRBJ1-2, with D perhaps TRBD1 (6 bases). The CDR3 extends over 16 amino acids. V dropped 0 bases and J dropped 1 base, with 13 bases sitting between them. Germline assignment: CDR1 SGHNT and CDR2 YYREEE (reference sequence). CDR3: CASSLAEGVYNYGYTF. The CDR3 DNA is TGTGCCAGCAGCTTGGCCGAGGGGGTTTATAACTATGGCTACACCTTC.